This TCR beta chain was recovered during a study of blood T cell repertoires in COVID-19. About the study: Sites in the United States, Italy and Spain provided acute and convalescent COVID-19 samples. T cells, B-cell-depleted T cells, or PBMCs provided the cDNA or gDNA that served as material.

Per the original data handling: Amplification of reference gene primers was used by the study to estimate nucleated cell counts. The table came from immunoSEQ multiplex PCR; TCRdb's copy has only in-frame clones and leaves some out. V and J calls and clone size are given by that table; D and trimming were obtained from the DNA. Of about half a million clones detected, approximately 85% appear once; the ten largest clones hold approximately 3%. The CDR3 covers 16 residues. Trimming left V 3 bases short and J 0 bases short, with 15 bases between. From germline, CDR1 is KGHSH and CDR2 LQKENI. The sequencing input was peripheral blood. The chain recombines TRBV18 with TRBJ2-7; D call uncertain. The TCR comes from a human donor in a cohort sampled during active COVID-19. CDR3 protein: CASSPSSTADSYEQYF. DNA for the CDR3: TGTGCCAGCTCACCCTCGAGTACCGCCGACTCCTACGAGCAGTACTTC.